Listed below are T cell receptor beta chains from one sample, sequenced in a study of cytomegalovirus exposure and HLA in healthy donors. Generated by immunoSEQ multiplex PCR, the TCRdb table keeps only in-frame clones and is missing some. The specimen's table records 180,000 or so clones. The sample consisted of PBMCs. Receptors were obtained from a boy between 5 and 17 years old in good health and CMV-seronegative. Both conserved end residues are part of each CDR3. Fields, in order: V gene, J gene, D gene, CDR3 protein, CDR3 DNA. The D gene is left open where the match is weak.

V: TRBV6-6; J: TRBJ2-7; D: TRBD1; CDR3: CASSYSITGTGGEQYF; DNA: TGTGCCAGCAGTTACTCGATCACCGGGACAGGGGGCGAGCAGTACTTC
V: TRBV2; J: TRBJ1-2; D: TRBD1; CDR3: CASRTGNYGYTF; DNA: TGTGCCAGCCGGACAGGGAACTATGGCTACACCTTC
V: TRBV5-4; J: TRBJ1-3; D: .; CDR3: CASSLDRSGNTIYF; DNA: TGTGCCAGCAGCTTGGACAGATCTGGAAACACCATATATTTT
V: TRBV4-1; J: TRBJ2-7; D: .; CDR3: CASSHDLGYEQYF; DNA: TGCGCCAGCAGCCATGATCTCGGTTACGAGCAGTACTTC
V: TRBV5-4; J: TRBJ2-5; D: .; CDR3: CASTKAGTGIREQYF; DNA: TGTGCCAGCACCAAAGCCGGGACGGGGATACGGGAGCAGTACTTC
V: TRBV4-1; J: TRBJ1-6; D: TRBD1; CDR3: CASSQAGGLSSYNSPLHF; DNA: TGCGCCAGCAGCCAAGCAGGGGGCCTGAGCTCCTATAATTCACCCCTCCACTTT
V: TRBV7-2; J: TRBJ2-7; D: .; CDR3: CASSFGGGQIRDGAYEQYF; DNA: TGTGCCAGCAGCTTCGGTGGGGGACAAATCCGGGACGGAGCCTACGAGCAGTACTTC
V: TRBV10-3; J: TRBJ1-2; D: .; CDR3: CAISESGSVPIYGYTF; DNA: TGTGCCATCAGTGAGTCAGGTAGCGTTCCTATCTATGGCTACACCTTC
V: TRBV19; J: TRBJ2-1; D: TRBD2; CDR3: CASSRGGNGEQFF; DNA: TGTGCCAGTAGTAGGGGGGGAAACGGTGAGCAGTTCTTC
V: TRBV7-2; J: TRBJ2-1; D: TRBD1; CDR3: CASSLIKPGQGAYNEQFF; DNA: TGTGCCAGCAGCTTGATAAAACCGGGACAGGGGGCCTACAATGAGCAGTTCTTC
V: TRBV7-2; J: TRBJ1-1; D: .; CDR3: CASSFKGGTHQAFF; DNA: TGTGCCAGCAGCTTTAAAGGCGGGACGCACCAAGCTTTCTTT
V: TRBV30; J: TRBJ1-5; D: .; CDR3: CAWSMAGATQPQHF; DNA: TGTGCCTGGTCTATGGCAGGGGCCACTCAGCCCCAGCATTTT
V: TRBV6-5; J: TRBJ2-7; D: TRBD1; CDR3: CASTGRTGGYEQYF; DNA: TGTGCCAGCACCGGACGGACAGGGGGCTACGAGCAGTACTTC
V: TRBV5-8; J: TRBJ2-1; D: .; CDR3: CASSSALLGGLSSYNEQFF; DNA: TGTGCCAGCAGCTCAGCCCTTTTAGGTGGACTAAGCTCCTACAATGAGCAGTTCTTC
V: TRBV6-6; J: TRBJ1-5; D: .; CDR3: CASSLIQVDGNQPQHF; DNA: TGTGCCAGCAGCCTAATACAGGTCGACGGCAATCAGCCCCAGCATTTT
V: TRBV30; J: TRBJ2-7; D: TRBD1; CDR3: CAWRVGSGQGYEQYF; DNA: TGTGCCTGGAGGGTAGGATCGGGACAGGGCTACGAGCAGTACTTC
V: TRBV7-8; J: TRBJ1-3; D: .; CDR3: CASSLWGQRSGNTIYF; DNA: TGTGCCAGCAGTCTCTGGGGACAACGCTCTGGAAACACCATATATTTT
V: TRBV10-3; J: TRBJ2-6; D: TRBD1; CDR3: CAIKGAPGANVLTF; DNA: TGTGCCATCAAGGGGGCCCCTGGGGCCAACGTCCTGACTTTC
V: TRBV11-2; J: TRBJ2-3; D: .; CDR3: CASSLVYAQYF; DNA: TGTGCCAGCAGCTTAGTCTATGCGCAGTATTTT
V: TRBV6-5; J: TRBJ1-2; D: TRBD1; CDR3: CASSYETGARYGYTF; DNA: TGTGCCAGCAGTTACGAAACAGGGGCTCGGTATGGCTACACCTTC